This T cell receptor beta chain is from a study of T cell responses to AZD1222 COVID-19 vaccine. General observations from the study: Two AZD1222 doses significantly raised spike-specific TCR breadth and depth over controls. Every sample of the repertoires postdated the peak T cell response. The sample set comprised mostly white British donors with more females, and clonal diversity was possibly underestimated. Among spike-specific TCRs, nearly half reportedly target unmutated variant regions.

As concerns this clone: The antigen remains undetermined. Germline and junction disagree at one end, which may indicate a read error.

Produced via immunoSEQ multiplex PCR; TCRdb's table is partial and in-frame only. The sample lists about 84,000 clones; 87% were seen once. CDR3 length: 15 amino acids. Germline V CDR1 and CDR2: SSHAT, FNYEAQ (reference sequence). The chain is built from TRBV7-7 and TRBJ2-5, with TRBD1 matching over 9 bases. This TCR came from an adult in good health. The material sequenced was peripheral blood, taken on day 0 of AZD1222 vaccination. CDR3 region: CASSALQGASETQYF. The CDR3 DNA reads TGTGCTAGCAGCGCCCTACAGGGGGCATCGGAGACCCAGTACTTC.